The subject of this entry is one T cell receptor beta chain. Its antigen is undetermined. The CDR3 covers 14 residues. The germline V gene has CDR1 SEHNR and CDR2 FQNEAQ (reference sequence). The V gene lost 1 base and the J gene lost 4 bases, with 10 bases spanning the gap. These data belong to a study of cytomegalovirus exposure and HLA in healthy donors. Study observations and caveats: As was reported, the HLA-A and HLA-B alleles of most subjects were accurately predicted from TCR beta sequences.

Primers included in the PCR were 60 Vbeta and 13 Jbeta primers. The protocol was immunoSEQ multiplex PCR, while the TCRdb copy is restricted to in-frame clones and leaves out a portion. Of about 170,000 clones in the sample, about 85% are singletons; the top ten hold just over 2.5%. This sequence joins TRBV7-9 and TRBJ2-5; maybe TRBD2 (5 bases). Sequencing input: PBMCs. This receptor was taken from a young man in good health and CMV-seropositive. Here the CDR3 DNA reads TGTGCCAGCAGCTTAGGGCGAGGAGGAGAGACCCAGTACTTC. This encodes CASSLGRGGETQYF.